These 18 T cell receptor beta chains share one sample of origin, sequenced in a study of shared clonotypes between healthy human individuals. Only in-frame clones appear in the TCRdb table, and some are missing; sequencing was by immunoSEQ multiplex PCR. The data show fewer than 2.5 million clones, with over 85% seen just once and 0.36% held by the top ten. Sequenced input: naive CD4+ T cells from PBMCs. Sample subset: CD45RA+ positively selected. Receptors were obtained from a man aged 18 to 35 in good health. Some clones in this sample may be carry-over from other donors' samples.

The CDR3 sequence is CTSSLGLAGSTRDEQFF. Here the CDR3 DNA reads TGCACCAGCAGCCTTGGACTAGCGGGAAGTACCCGCGATGAGCAGTTCTTC. This chain joins TRBV1 and TRBJ2-1; the table's D call of TRBD2 was not tested on the DNA. TRBV1 is shown as a pseudogene. The CDR3 has 17 residues.

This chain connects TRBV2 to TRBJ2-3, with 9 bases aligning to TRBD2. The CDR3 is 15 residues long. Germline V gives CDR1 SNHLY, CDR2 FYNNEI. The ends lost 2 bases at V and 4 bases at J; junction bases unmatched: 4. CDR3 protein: CASSEKRGRADTQYF. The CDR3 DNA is TGTGCCAGCAGTGAAAAGCGCGGGAGGGCAGATACGCAGTATTTT.

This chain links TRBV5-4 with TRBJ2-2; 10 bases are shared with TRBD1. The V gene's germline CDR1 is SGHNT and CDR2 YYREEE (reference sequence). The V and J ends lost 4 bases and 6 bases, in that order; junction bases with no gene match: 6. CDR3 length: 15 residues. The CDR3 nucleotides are TGTGCCAGCAGCCCCGGGACAGGGGCCCCCGGGGAGCTGTTTTTT. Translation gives CASSPGTGAPGELFF.

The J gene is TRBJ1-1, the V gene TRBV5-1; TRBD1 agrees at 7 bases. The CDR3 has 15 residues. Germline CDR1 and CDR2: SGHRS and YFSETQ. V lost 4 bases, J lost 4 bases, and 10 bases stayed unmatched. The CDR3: CASSLLDRDRTEAFF. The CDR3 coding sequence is TGCGCCAGCAGCCTACTAGACAGGGATCGCACTGAAGCTTTCTTT.

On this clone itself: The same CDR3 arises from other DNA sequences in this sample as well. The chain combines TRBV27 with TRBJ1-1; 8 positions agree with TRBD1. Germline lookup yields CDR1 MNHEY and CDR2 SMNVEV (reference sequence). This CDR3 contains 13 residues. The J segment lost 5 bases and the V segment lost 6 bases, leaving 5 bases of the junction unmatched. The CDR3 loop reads CASRRQGRTEAFF. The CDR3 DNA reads TGTGCCAGCAGGCGACAGGGGAGGACTGAAGCTTTCTTT.

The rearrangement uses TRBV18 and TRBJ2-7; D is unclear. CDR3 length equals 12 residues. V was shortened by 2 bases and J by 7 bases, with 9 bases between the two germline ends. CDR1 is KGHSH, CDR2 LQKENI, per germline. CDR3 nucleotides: TGTGCCAGCTCACCATCACCCTGGGAGCAGTACTTC. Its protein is CASSPSPWEQYF.

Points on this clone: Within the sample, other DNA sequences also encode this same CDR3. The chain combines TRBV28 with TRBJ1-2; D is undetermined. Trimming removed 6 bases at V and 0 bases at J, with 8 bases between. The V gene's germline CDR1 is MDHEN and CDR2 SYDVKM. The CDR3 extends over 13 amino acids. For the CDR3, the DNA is TGTGCCAGCAGAGCCGGGACTAACTATGGCTACACCTTC. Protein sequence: CASRAGTNYGYTF.

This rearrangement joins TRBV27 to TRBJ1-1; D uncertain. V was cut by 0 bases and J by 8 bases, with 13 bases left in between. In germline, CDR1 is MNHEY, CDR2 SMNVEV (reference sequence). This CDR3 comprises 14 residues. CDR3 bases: TGTGCCAGCAGTTTATCGCGCTGGACTGGAGAAGCTTTCTTT. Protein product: CASSLSRWTGEAFF.

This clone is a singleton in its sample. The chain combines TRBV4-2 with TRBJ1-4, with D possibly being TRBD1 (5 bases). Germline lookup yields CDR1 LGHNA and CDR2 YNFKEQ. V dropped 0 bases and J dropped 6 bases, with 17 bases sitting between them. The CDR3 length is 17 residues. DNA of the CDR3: TGTGCCAGCAGCCAAGATTTTTTAGAGGGGCTGTATGAAAAACTGTTTTTT. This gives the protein CASSQDFLEGLYEKLFF.

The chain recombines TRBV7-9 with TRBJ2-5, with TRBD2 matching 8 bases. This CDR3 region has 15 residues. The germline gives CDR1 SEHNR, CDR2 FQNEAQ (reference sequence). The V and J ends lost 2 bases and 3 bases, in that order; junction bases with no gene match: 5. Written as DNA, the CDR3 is TGTGCCAGCAGCTTACCCGGACTAGCAAAAGAGACCCAGTACTTC. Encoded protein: CASSLPGLAKETQYF.

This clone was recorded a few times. The CDR3 bases are TGTGCCAGCACCAGACAGGGGAAGAGGGTAACTAATGAAAAACTGTTTTTT. Amino acid sequence: CASTRQGKRVTNEKLFF. The chain recombines TRBV7-9 with TRBJ1-4; 8 nucleotides align to TRBD1. This CDR3 contains 17 residues. With V trimmed by 7 bases and J by 1 base, 11 bases remained unmatched. Germline-derived CDR1 and CDR2 are SEHNR and FQNEAQ (reference sequence).

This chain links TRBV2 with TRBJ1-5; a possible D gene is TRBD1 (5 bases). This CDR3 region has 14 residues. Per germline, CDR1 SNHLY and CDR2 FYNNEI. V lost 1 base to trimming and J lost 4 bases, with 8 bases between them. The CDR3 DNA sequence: TGTGCCAGCAGTGAAGACAGGATAAATCAGCCCCAGCATTTT. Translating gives CASSEDRINQPQHF.

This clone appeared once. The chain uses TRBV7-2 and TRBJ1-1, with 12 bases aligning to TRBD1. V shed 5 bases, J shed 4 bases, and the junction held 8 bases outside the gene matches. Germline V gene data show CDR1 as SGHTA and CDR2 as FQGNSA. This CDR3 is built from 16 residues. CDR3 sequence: CASSPGQGAGGTEAFF. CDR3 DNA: TGTGCCAGCAGCCCGGGACAGGGGGCAGGGGGCACTGAAGCTTTCTTT.

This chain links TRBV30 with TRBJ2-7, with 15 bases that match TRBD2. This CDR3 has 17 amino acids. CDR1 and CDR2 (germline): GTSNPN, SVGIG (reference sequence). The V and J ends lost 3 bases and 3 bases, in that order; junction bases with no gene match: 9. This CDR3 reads CAWRPRTSGRVIYEQYF. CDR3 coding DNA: TGTGCCTGGAGGCCCAGGACTAGCGGGAGGGTCATCTACGAGCAGTACTTC.

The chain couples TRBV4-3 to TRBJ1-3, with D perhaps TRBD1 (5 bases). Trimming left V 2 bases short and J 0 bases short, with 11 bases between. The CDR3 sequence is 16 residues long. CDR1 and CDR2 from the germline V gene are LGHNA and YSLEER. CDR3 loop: CASSQMGGGSGNTIYF. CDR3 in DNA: TGCGCCAGCAGCCAAATGGGGGGAGGCTCTGGAAACACCATATATTTT.

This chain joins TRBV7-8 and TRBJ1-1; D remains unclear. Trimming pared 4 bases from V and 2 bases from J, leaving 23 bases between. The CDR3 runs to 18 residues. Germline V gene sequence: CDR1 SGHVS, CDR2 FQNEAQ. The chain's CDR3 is CASSSLPRRAKGNTEAFF. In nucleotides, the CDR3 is TGTGCCAGCAGCTCCCTCCCTCGGCGGGCGAAGGGTAACACTGAAGCTTTCTTT.

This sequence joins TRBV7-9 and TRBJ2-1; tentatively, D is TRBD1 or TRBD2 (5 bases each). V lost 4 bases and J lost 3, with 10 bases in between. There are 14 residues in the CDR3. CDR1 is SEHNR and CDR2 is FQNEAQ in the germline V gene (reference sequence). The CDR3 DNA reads TGTGCCAGCAGCTCCTTTGGGGGCTACAATGAGCAGTTCTTC. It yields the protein CASSSFGGYNEQFF.

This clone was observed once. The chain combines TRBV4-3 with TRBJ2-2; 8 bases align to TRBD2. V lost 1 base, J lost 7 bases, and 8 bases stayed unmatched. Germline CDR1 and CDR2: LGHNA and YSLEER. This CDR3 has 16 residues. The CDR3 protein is CASSQVTGGPNGELFF. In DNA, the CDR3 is TGCGCCAGCAGCCAAGTTACGGGAGGGCCGAACGGGGAGCTGTTTTTT.